A single sample gave rise to the 15 T cell receptor beta chains below, sequenced in a study of T cells after posttransplantation cyclophosphamide. The table came from immunoSEQ multiplex PCR; TCRdb's copy has only in-frame clones and leaves some out. The data show tens of thousands of clones, with none appearing a single time. Sample: PBMCs. These receptors were obtained from a man in his forties or fifties in good health, CMV-negative, and a related stem cell transplant donor.

This clone was counted ten times or more. In DNA form, the CDR3 reads TGTGCCAGCAGCTTAGAAGGCACCTCCCCGGGCTACGAGCAGTACTTC. It encodes CASSLEGTSPGYEQYF. The J gene is TRBJ2-7, the V gene TRBV11-2; D call uncertain. Per the germline V gene, CDR1 is SGHAT and CDR2 is FQNNGV. The CDR3 is made up of 16 amino acids. V lost 0 bases, J lost 3 bases, and 15 bases lay in between.

This clone came up many times. This chain connects TRBV6-1 to TRBJ2-1; 13 nucleotides agree with TRBD2. Trimming at V came to 3 bases and at J to 0 bases, leaving 5 bases not matched to a gene. The germline gives CDR1 MNHNS, CDR2 SASEGT. This CDR3 is 18 amino acids long. This CDR3 reads CASSEKGLAGSSYNEQFF. In DNA, the CDR3 is TGTGCCAGCAGTGAGAAGGGACTAGCGGGGTCCTCCTACAATGAGCAGTTCTTC.

This clone was found many times. The chain combines TRBV6-5 with TRBJ1-1; D unclear. Germline CDR1 MNHEY, CDR2 SVGAGI. Trimming left V 9 bases short and J 7 bases short, with 18 bases between. CDR3 length equals 13 residues. The CDR3 DNA reads as TGTGCCAGTAGGAGTCTAGGAGTCGATGAAGCTTTCTTT. This gives the protein CASRSLGVDEAFF.

At least ten counts were recorded for this clone. The CDR3 protein is CASSVGPLVAGELFF. DNA of the CDR3: TGTGCCAGCAGCGTAGGCCCCCTAGTGGCCGGGGAGCTGTTTTTT. The V call is TRBV9, the J call TRBJ2-2; no reliable D call. Germline CDR1 reads SGDLS; CDR2 reads YYNGEE. Deletions cut 0 bases from V and 6 bases from J, with 12 bases between. This CDR3 has 15 amino acids.

This clone was detected ten times or more. In DNA, the CDR3 is TGTGCCAGCAGTGAAAGACAGGAGAACTATGGCTACACCTTC. As protein: CASSERQENYGYTF. The V and J genes are TRBV6-1 and TRBJ1-2; a possible D gene is TRBD1 (6 bases). This CDR3 comprises 14 residues. Trimming took off 2 bases at V and 2 bases at J, with 9 bases between the two ends. In germline, CDR1 is MNHNS, CDR2 SASEGT.

The table lists this clone with a few counts. This chain links TRBV18 with TRBJ2-3; D is possibly TRBD2 (6 bases). Germline values: CDR1 KGHSH, CDR2 LQKENI. V gave up 3 bases and J gave up 0 bases, with 13 bases separating them. The CDR3 extends over 16 amino acids. The CDR3 DNA reads TGTGCCAGCTCACCGGCCGGCGGGGCGAGCACAGATACGCAGTATTTT. It yields the protein CASSPAGGASTDTQYF.

This clone was recorded a few times. This chain links TRBV15 with TRBJ2-7, with 8 bases identical to TRBD1. The CDR3 is made up of 15 amino acids. The V gene end was trimmed by 0 bases and the J gene end by 0 bases; junction bases not matched to a gene: 1. Per germline, CDR1 LNHNV and CDR2 YYDKDF (reference sequence). The CDR3 DNA reads TGTGCCACCAGCAGAGAAGGGACAGGCTCCTACGAGCAGTACTTC. This encodes CATSREGTGSYEQYF.

The table lists this clone with many counts. V is TRBV4-2 and J is TRBJ2-2; the match to TRBD1 covers 7 bases. V gave up 2 bases and J gave up 3 bases; unmatched junction bases: 6. The length of the CDR3 is 16 residues. Germline CDR1 is LGHNA and CDR2 is YNFKEQ. The CDR3 coding sequence is TGTGCCAGCAGCCAAACCGGGACAGAAGACACCGGGGAGCTGTTTTTT. As protein: CASSQTGTEDTGELFF.

At least ten counts were recorded for this clone. This chain connects TRBV6-5 to TRBJ2-3; D not resolved. The CDR3 spans 14 residues. The germline gives CDR1 MNHEY, CDR2 SVGAGI. Trimming pared 6 bases from V and 7 bases from J, leaving 17 bases between. CDR3 region: CASRDNTPGNTQYF. The CDR3 nucleotides read TGTGCCAGCAGAGACAACACCCCCGGCAATACGCAGTATTTT.

This clone was seen repeatedly, ten times or more. The chain recombines TRBV5-1 with TRBJ1-1; 7 bases fit TRBD1. V was pared by 5 bases and J by 4 bases, with 14 bases of the junction left unmatched. The CDR3 extends over 16 amino acids. The germline V gene encodes CDR1 SGHRS and CDR2 YFSETQ. For the CDR3, the DNA is TGCGCCAGCAGGACCGACAGGGCCGGTGGGAGCACTGAAGCTTTCTTT. Its translation is CASRTDRAGGSTEAFF.

In its sample, this clone was seen many times. This rearrangement joins TRBV9 to TRBJ1-1; no clear D gene. V was trimmed by 4 bases and J by 4 bases, leaving 8 bases between them. This CDR3 is 12 amino acids long. Germline CDR1 and CDR2: SGDLS and YYNGEE. The CDR3 region is CASSLEGTEAFF. The CDR3 nucleotides are TGTGCCAGCAGCCTCGAGGGCACTGAAGCTTTCTTT.

This clone was counted many times. The chain has TRBV7-9 and TRBJ2-1; 7 nucleotides agree with TRBD1. CDR3 length equals 12 residues. Trimming removed 8 bases from V and 4 bases from J; junction bases left unmatched: 2. CDR1 SEHNR and CDR2 FQNEAQ come from the germline V gene (reference sequence). The CDR3 DNA follows: TGTGCCAGCGGGACAGAATACAATGAGCAGTTCTTC. Amino acids: CASGTEYNEQFF.

At least ten counts were recorded for this clone. The chain links TRBV5-1 to TRBJ1-6; D unresolved. Trimming took off 0 bases at V and 7 bases at J, with 8 bases between the two ends. The CDR3 has 14 residues. Germline V lookup: CDR1 SGHRS, CDR2 YFSETQ. Here the CDR3 DNA reads TGCGCCAGCAGCTTGGAGTTAGAAAATTCACCCCTCCACTTT. This gives the protein CASSLELENSPLHF.

This clone has ten or more counts. This chain joins TRBV4-1 and TRBJ2-3; TRBD2 is a possible D gene (6 bases). With 0 bases removed from V and 5 bases from J, the gap between germline ends came to 21 bases. The CDR3 has 18 residues. Germline values: CDR1 MGHRA, CDR2 YSYEKL. CDR3: CASSQDPQLVGRGDTQYF. DNA of the CDR3: TGCGCCAGCAGCCAAGACCCCCAACTAGTGGGGCGGGGAGATACGCAGTATTTT.

This clone was counted at least ten times. The CDR3 DNA is TGTGCCAGCAAGTCGGGAGAAAGGTCATCCTACGAGCAGTACTTC. Its protein product is CASKSGERSSYEQYF. V is TRBV6-5 and J is TRBJ2-7, with D perhaps matching TRBD2 (6 bases). Trimming pared 7 bases from V and 1 base from J, leaving 17 bases between. This CDR3 has 15 amino acids. Germline V lookup: CDR1 MNHEY, CDR2 SVGAGI.